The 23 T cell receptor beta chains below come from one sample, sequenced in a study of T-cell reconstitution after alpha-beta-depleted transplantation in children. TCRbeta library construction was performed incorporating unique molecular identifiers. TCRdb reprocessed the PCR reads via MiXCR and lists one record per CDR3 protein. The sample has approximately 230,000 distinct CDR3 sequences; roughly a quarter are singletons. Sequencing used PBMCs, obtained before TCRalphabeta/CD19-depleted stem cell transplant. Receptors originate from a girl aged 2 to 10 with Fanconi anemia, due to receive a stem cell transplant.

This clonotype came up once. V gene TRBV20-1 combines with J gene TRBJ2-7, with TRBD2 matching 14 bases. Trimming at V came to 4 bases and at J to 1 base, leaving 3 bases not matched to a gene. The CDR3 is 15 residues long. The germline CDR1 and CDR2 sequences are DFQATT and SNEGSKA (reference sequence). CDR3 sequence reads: CSAIGTSGRSYEQYF. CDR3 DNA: TGCAGTGCTATCGGGACTAGCGGGAGATCCTACGAGCAGTACTTC.

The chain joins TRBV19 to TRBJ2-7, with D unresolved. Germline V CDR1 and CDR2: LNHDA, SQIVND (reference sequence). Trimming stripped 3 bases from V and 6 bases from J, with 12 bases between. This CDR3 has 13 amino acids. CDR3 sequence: CASSIVGGSEQYF. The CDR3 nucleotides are TGTGCCAGTAGTATTGTAGGTGGATCCGAGCAGTACTTC.

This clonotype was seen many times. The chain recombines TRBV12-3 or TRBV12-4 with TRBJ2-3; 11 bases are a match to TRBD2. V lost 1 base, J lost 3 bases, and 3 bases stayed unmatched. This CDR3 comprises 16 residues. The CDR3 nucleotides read TGTGCCAGCAGTTTAGTGACTAGCGGGATGACAGATACGCAGTATTTT. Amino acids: CASSLVTSGMTDTQYF.

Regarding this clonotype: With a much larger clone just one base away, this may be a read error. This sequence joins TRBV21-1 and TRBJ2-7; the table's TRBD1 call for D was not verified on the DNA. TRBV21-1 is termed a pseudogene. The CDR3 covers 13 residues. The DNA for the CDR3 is TGTGCCAGCAGCATCCAGGGGACCTACGATCAGTACTTC. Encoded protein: CASSIQGTYDQYF.

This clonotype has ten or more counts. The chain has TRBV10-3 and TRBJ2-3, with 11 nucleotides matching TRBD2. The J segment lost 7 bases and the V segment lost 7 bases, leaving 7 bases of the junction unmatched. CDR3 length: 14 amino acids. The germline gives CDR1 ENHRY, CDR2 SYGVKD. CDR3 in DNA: TGTGCCATCAAACCTAGCGGGAGGCCCCATACGCAGTATTTT. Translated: CAIKPSGRPHTQYF.

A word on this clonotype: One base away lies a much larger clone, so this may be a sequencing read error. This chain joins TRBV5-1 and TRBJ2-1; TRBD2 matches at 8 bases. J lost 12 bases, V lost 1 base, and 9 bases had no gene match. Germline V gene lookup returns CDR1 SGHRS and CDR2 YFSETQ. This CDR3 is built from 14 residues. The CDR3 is CASSLPAGVDGQFF. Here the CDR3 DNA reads TGCGCCAGCAGCTTGCCAGCGGGGGTGGATGGGCAGTTCTTC.

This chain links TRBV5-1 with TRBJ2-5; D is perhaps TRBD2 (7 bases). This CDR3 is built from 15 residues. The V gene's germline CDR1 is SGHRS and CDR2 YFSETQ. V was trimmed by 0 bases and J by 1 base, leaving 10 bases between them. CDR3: CASSLGGGSQETQYF. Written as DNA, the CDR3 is TGCGCCAGCAGCTTGGGCGGGGGCAGCCAAGAGACCCAGTACTTC.

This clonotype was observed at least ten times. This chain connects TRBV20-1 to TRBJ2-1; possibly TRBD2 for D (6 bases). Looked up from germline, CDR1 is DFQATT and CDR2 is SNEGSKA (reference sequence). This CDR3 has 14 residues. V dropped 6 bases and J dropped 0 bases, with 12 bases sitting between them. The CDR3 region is CSAEGRSSYNEQFF. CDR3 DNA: TGCAGTGCAGAGGGGAGGAGCTCCTACAATGAGCAGTTCTTC.

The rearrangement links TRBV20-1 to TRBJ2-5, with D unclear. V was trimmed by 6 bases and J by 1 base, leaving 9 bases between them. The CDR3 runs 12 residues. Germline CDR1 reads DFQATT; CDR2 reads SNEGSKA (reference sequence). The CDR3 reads CSALRIQETQYF. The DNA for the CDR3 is TGCAGTGCCCTAAGGATCCAAGAGACCCAGTACTTC.

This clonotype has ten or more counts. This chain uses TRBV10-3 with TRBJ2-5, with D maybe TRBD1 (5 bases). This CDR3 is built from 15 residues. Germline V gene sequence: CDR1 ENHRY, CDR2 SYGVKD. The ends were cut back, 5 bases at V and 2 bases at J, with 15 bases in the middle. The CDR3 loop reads CAISPTVNLQETQYF. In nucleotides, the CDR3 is TGTGCCATCAGTCCGACAGTGAATCTTCAAGAGACCCAGTACTTC.

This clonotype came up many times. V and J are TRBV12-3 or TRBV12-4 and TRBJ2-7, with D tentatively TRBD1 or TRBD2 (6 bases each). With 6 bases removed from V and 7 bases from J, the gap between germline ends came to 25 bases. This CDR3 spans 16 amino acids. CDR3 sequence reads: CASSPNRDWPPGEQYF. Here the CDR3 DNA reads TGTGCCAGCAGCCCCAACAGGGACTGGCCACCTGGGGAGCAGTACTTC.

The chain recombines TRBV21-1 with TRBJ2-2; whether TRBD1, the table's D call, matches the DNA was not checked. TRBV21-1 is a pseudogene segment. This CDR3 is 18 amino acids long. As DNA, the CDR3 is TGTGCCAGCAGCACCGGGACAGGGTTTGGGACGAACACCGGGGAGCTGTTTTTT. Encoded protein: CASSTGTGFGTNTGELFF.

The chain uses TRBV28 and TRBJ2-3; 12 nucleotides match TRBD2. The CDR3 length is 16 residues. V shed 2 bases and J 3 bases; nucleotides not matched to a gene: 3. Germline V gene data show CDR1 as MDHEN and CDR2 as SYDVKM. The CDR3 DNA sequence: TGTGCCAGCAGTTTACTAGCGGGAGGGCTTACAGATACGCAGTATTTT. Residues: CASSLLAGGLTDTQYF.

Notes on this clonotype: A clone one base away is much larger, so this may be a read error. CDR3 amino acids: CSVAPLAGGEHEQCF. The CDR3 region has the DNA TGCAGCGTTGCACCTTTAGCGGGGGGTGAACACGAGCAGTGCTTC. V usage is TRBV29-1 and J usage is TRBJ2-7; 10 nucleotides agree with TRBD2. CDR1 and CDR2 (germline): SQVTM, ANQGSEA. The CDR3 is made up of 15 amino acids.

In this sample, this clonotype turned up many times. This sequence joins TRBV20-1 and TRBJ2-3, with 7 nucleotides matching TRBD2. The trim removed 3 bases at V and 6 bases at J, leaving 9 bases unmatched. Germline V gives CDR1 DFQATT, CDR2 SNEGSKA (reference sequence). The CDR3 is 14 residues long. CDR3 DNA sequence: TGCAGTGCTAGTTCTCTTAAGGGAGGGGATACGCAGTATTTT. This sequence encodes CSASSLKGGDTQYF.

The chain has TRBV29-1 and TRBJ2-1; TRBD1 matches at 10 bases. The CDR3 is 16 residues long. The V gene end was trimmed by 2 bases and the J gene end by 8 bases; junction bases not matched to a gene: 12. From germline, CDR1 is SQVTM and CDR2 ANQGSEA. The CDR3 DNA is TGCAGCGTTGAACCGACAGGGGGCATTCGTGGCGATGAGCAGTTCTTC. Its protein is CSVEPTGGIRGDEQFF.

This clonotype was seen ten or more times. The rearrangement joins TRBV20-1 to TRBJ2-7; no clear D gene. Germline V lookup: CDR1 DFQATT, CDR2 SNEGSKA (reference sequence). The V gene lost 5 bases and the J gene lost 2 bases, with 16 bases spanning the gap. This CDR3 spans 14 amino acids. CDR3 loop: CSAGTGHLAYEQYF. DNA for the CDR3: TGCAGTGCTGGTACGGGCCACCTCGCCTACGAGCAGTACTTC.

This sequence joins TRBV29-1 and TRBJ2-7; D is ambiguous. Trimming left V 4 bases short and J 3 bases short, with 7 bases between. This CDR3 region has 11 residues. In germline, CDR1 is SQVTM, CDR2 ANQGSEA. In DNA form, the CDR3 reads TGCAGCGTTGGAGGAAACTACGAGCAGTACTTC. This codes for CSVGGNYEQYF.

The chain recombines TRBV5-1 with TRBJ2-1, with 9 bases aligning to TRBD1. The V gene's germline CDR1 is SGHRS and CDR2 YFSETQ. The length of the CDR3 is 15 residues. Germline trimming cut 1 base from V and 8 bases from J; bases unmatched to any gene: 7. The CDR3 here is CASSLMGTGNHEQFF. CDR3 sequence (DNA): TGCGCCAGCAGCTTGATGGGGACAGGGAATCATGAGCAGTTCTTC. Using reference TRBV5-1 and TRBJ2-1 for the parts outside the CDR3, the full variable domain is KAGVTQTPRYLIKTRGQQVTLSCSPISGHRSVSWYQQTPGQGLQFLFEYFSETQRNKGNFPGRFSGRQFSNSRSEMNVSTLELGDSALYLCASSLMGTGNHEQFFGPGTRLTVL.

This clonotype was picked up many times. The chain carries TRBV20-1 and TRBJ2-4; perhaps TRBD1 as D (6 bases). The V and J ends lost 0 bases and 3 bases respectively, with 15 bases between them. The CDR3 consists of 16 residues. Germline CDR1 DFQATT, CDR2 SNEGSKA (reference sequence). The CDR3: CSAREAQGVVKNIQYF. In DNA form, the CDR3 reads TGCAGTGCTAGAGAGGCACAGGGAGTTGTCAAAAACATTCAGTACTTC.

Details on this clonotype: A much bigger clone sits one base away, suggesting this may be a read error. As DNA, the CDR3 is TGTGCCAGCAGTTTAGAGGGCTCTGGGGCCAACGTCCTGACTTTC. It yields the protein CASSLEGSGANVLTF. V usage is TRBV28 and J usage is TRBJ2-6; perhaps TRBD2 as D (5 bases). The CDR3 consists of 15 residues. Germline CDR1 reads MDHEN; CDR2 reads SYDVKM. V was cut by 2 bases and J by 0 bases, with 5 bases left in between.

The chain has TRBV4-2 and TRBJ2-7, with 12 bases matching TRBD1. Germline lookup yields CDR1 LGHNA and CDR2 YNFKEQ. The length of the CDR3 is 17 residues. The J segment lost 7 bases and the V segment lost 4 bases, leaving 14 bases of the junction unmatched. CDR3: CASSPGGLRDRGHEQYF. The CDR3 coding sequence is TGTGCCAGCAGCCCGGGGGGGCTCCGGGACAGGGGGCATGAGCAGTACTTC.

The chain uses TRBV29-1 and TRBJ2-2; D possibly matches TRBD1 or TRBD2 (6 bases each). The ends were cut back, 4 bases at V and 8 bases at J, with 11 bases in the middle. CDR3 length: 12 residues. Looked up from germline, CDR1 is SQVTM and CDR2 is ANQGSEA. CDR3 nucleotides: TGCAGCGTTGGGGGGGCAGCAGGGGAGCTGTTTTTT. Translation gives CSVGGAAGELFF.